These 26 T cell receptor beta chains originate from one sample sequenced in a study of shared clonotypes between healthy human individuals. The table came from immunoSEQ multiplex PCR; TCRdb's copy has only in-frame clones and leaves some out. The table records some 1 million clones, around 74% of them present only once. The sample taken for sequencing was memory CD4+ T cells sorted from blood. The sample's subset: CD45RA-negative fraction. These receptors all stem from a man aged 18-30 years in good health.

The CDR3 coding sequence is TGTGCCAGCAGTGAAGTTCTAGCAACCCAGCACATTCAGTACTTC. Translated, it gives CASSEVLATQHIQYF. The chain couples TRBV2 to TRBJ2-4, with D perhaps TRBD2 (5 bases). The V end was cut by 1 base, the J end by 8 bases, with 15 bases between. Germline V CDR1 and CDR2: SNHLY, FYNNEI. The CDR3 covers 15 residues.

The V and J genes are TRBV12-5 and TRBJ2-1; TRBD1 matches 11 bases. Germline-derived CDR1 and CDR2 are LGHNT and FRNRAP. V trimming: 6 bases; J trimming: 5 bases; junction bases outside the gene matches: 6. The CDR3 has 15 residues. Written as DNA, the CDR3 is TGTGCTAGTGGCCCAGGACAGGGGGCACACAATGAGCAGTTCTTC. Amino acids: CASGPGQGAHNEQFF.

Note on this clone: Other DNA sequences of this sample code for an identical CDR3. The chain is built from TRBV6-1 and TRBJ1-2, with a tentative D call TRBD1 (6 bases). This CDR3 comprises 15 residues. V gave up 2 bases and J gave up 4 bases, with 14 bases separating them. From germline, CDR1 is MNHNS and CDR2 SASEGT. In nucleotides, the CDR3 is TGTGCCAGCAGTGAACTGGCGGGGGGCACCTATGGCTACACCTTC. This encodes CASSELAGGTYGYTF.

The genes are TRBV5-1 and TRBJ1-1; the D is unclear. There are 13 residues in the CDR3. V lost 0 bases, J lost 6 bases, and 9 bases lay in between. The V gene's germline CDR1 is SGHRS and CDR2 YFSETQ. This CDR3 reads CASSLENPPEAFF. The CDR3, as DNA: TGCGCCAGCAGCTTGGAGAACCCCCCTGAAGCTTTCTTT.

V usage is TRBV7-2 and J usage is TRBJ2-7; 11 nucleotides match TRBD2. The junction had 5 bases not matched to a gene; V was cut back by 8 bases and J by 2 bases. The V gene's germline CDR1 is SGHTA and CDR2 FQGNSA. The CDR3 is 14 residues long. CDR3 sequence (DNA): TGTGCCAGCGGCAGACTAGCGGGACCCTACGAGCAGTACTTC. It encodes CASGRLAGPYEQYF.

The V and J genes are TRBV7-2 and TRBJ2-3; 11 bases map to TRBD2. The CDR3 contains 16 residues. Germline V gene sequence: CDR1 SGHTA, CDR2 FQGNSA. V lost 1 base and J lost 3; bases outside the gene matches: 3. CDR3 nucleotides: TGTGCCAGCAGCTTAGGGGGGACTAGCGGAACAGATACGCAGTATTTT. It specifies CASSLGGTSGTDTQYF.

J is TRBJ2-5 and V is TRBV6-5, with D unresolved. The CDR3 length is 14 residues. V was cut by 4 bases and J by 4 bases, with 13 bases left in between. Germline V lookup: CDR1 MNHEY, CDR2 SVGAGI. CDR3 sequence reads: CASSSPAQAETQYF. CDR3 DNA: TGTGCCAGCAGTTCCCCCGCGCAGGCAGAGACCCAGTACTTC.

This chain's CDR3 is CATSRPRTEYNSPLHF. The CDR3 DNA follows: TGTGCCACCAGCAGGCCGAGGACAGAGTATAATTCACCCCTCCACTTT. The genes are TRBV15 and TRBJ1-6; D perhaps matches TRBD1 (6 bases). Germline assignment: CDR1 LNHNV and CDR2 YYDKDF (reference sequence). CDR3 length equals 16 residues. V was trimmed by 3 bases and J by 4 bases, leaving 13 bases between them.

The V call is TRBV25-1, the J call TRBJ1-1; 7 bases match TRBD1. This CDR3 has 14 amino acids. Germline CDR1 is MGHDK and CDR2 is SYGVNS. Trimming took 6 bases from V and 4 from J; bases not matched to a gene: 8. CDR3 nucleotides: TGTGCCAGCAGCAACAGGGGTGGCGGCACTGAAGCTTTCTTT. Amino acid sequence: CASSNRGGGTEAFF.

CDR3 nucleotide sequence: TGTGCCAGCAGCTTAGACGGGAGAGGGGATGAGCAGTTCTTC. Its translation: CASSLDGRGDEQFF. This chain links TRBV11-2 with TRBJ2-1; tentative D call: TRBD2 (6 bases). This CDR3 has 14 amino acids. Germline V gene sequence: CDR1 SGHAT, CDR2 FQNNGV. The V end was cut by 0 bases, the J end by 8 bases, with 11 bases between.

This chain links TRBV2 with TRBJ2-3, with D uncertain. Germline V gives CDR1 SNHLY, CDR2 FYNNEI. The V end lost 6 bases, the J end lost 0 bases, and 10 bases lay between the germline ends. The CDR3 contains 14 residues. The CDR3 here is CASRPVGSTDTQYF. CDR3 nucleotide sequence: TGTGCCAGCAGGCCCGTAGGGAGCACAGATACGCAGTATTTT.

The chain carries TRBV14 and TRBJ2-7, with D perhaps TRBD2 (5 bases). The V end lost 0 bases, the J end lost 4 bases, and 13 bases lay between the germline ends. Germline V gene data show CDR1 as SGHDN and CDR2 as FVKESK. CDR3 length: 15 residues. CDR3 loop: CASSQDRAVYYEQYF. The CDR3 region has the DNA TGTGCCAGCAGCCAAGATAGAGCGGTCTATTACGAGCAGTACTTC.

The rearrangement uses TRBV29-1 and TRBJ2-7; D may be TRBD1 or TRBD2 (7 bases each). V lost 4 bases, J lost 1 base, and 11 bases lay in between. The CDR3 consists of 13 residues. Germline V CDR1 and CDR2: SQVTM, ANQGSEA. The CDR3 nucleotides are TGCAGCGTTGGCAGGGGGGGTTCCTACGAGCAGTACTTC. It codes for CSVGRGGSYEQYF.

The V call is TRBV7-9, the J call TRBJ2-7, with TRBD1 as a possible D gene (7 bases). Germline CDR1 and CDR2: SEHNR and FQNEAQ (reference sequence). V shed 3 bases and J shed 0 bases, with 15 bases lying between them. The CDR3 length is 16 residues. CDR3 coding DNA: TGTGCCAGCAGCTTCGGCCAGGGGGGCTCCTCCTACGAGCAGTACTTC. Its translation: CASSFGQGGSSYEQYF.

The J gene is TRBJ1-4, the V gene TRBV5-1; TRBD1 is a possible D gene (6 bases). Germline CDR1 is SGHRS and CDR2 is YFSETQ. Trimming cost V 4 bases and J 5 bases, with 15 bases left between them. This CDR3 is 15 amino acids long. The CDR3 DNA reads as TGCGCCAGCAGCGGAGGCGGACAGCTAAATGAAAAACTGTTTTTT. It yields the protein CASSGGGQLNEKLFF.

This clone is a singleton in its sample. CDR3 bases: TGTGCCAGCAGCCTTTACGGGGGGGCCAGCTCCTACAATGAGCAGTTCTTC. Protein sequence: CASSLYGGASSYNEQFF. The chain uses TRBV4-2 and TRBJ2-1; TRBD2 matches 8 bases. The CDR3 consists of 17 residues. J lost 0 bases, V lost 4 bases, and 8 bases had no gene match. Germline V CDR1 and CDR2: LGHNA, YNFKEQ.

The chain links TRBV5-1 to TRBJ2-1; 8 bases map to TRBD2. The V segment lost 1 base and the J segment 9 bases; nucleotides outside the gene matches: 3. From germline, CDR1 is SGHRS and CDR2 YFSETQ. This CDR3 comprises 13 residues. The CDR3 DNA reads as TGCGCCAGCAGCTTGACTAGCGGTGGTGAGCAGTTCTTC. It is translated as CASSLTSGGEQFF.

The rearrangement links TRBV5-1 to TRBJ2-2; D unclear. CDR1 and CDR2 (germline): SGHRS, YFSETQ. The CDR3 is 15 residues long. With 0 bases removed from V and 6 bases from J, the gap between germline ends came to 12 bases. CDR3 in DNA: TGCGCCAGCAGCTTGGACGGCCGGGTGGCCGGGGAGCTGTTTTTT. Translated, it gives CASSLDGRVAGELFF.

Written as DNA, the CDR3 is TGTGCCAGCAGCCCGGCGGGGACAGGGGTTGGAAACACCATATATTTT. It codes for CASSPAGTGVGNTIYF. The J gene is TRBJ1-3, the V gene TRBV9; TRBD1 aligns across 10 bases. Unmatched junction bases numbered 7, after V lost 4 bases and J lost 3 bases. In germline, CDR1 is SGDLS, CDR2 YYNGEE. This CDR3 contains 16 residues.

The J gene is TRBJ2-7, the V gene TRBV5-1, with TRBD2 identical over 10 bases. Per the germline V gene, CDR1 is SGHRS and CDR2 is YFSETQ. The CDR3 length is 14 residues. With V trimmed by 2 bases and J by 7 bases, 6 bases remained unmatched. This CDR3 reads CASSFGSGGREQYF. The CDR3 nucleotides are TGCGCCAGCAGCTTCGGTAGCGGGGGGAGGGAGCAGTACTTC.

At least ten counts were recorded for this clone. This chain connects TRBV5-1 to TRBJ2-1; 10 bases fit TRBD2. The CDR3 has 16 residues. J was trimmed by 5 bases and V by 4 bases; bases with no gene match: 9. Germline V CDR1 and CDR2: SGHRS, YFSETQ. The CDR3 sequence is CASSAELAGRNNEQFF. CDR3 coding DNA: TGCGCCAGCAGCGCAGAACTAGCGGGAAGAAACAATGAGCAGTTCTTC.

The chain employs TRBV7-9 and TRBJ2-2, with D hard to call. CDR3 size: 13 residues. The V gene lost 4 bases and the J gene lost 7 bases, with 10 bases spanning the gap. In germline, CDR1 is SEHNR, CDR2 FQNEAQ (reference sequence). The CDR3 DNA follows: TGTGCCAGCAGCTCTAATAGCCGCGGGGAGCTGTTTTTT. This translates into CASSSNSRGELFF.

CDR3 sequence (DNA): TGTGCCTGGAGTCTCGGGAACTCCTACGAGCAGTACTTC. This encodes CAWSLGNSYEQYF. This sequence joins TRBV30 and TRBJ2-7, with D maybe TRBD2 (5 bases). The germline CDR1 and CDR2 sequences are GTSNPN and SVGIG (reference sequence). Between the trimmed V and J ends, which lost 2 bases and 0 bases, there was a span of 8 bases. The CDR3 consists of 13 residues.

J is TRBJ1-1 and V is TRBV10-1; a weak D match, TRBD1 (6 bases). CDR3 length: 12 amino acids. Germline V gene lookup returns CDR1 WNHNN and CDR2 SYGVQD (reference sequence). V was clipped by 3 bases and J by 7 bases, with 9 bases between them. The DNA for the CDR3 is TGCGCCAGCAGTGAACAGGGCCGTGAAGCTTTCTTT. This sequence encodes CASSEQGREAFF.

This chain connects TRBV27 to TRBJ2-7; D is unresolved. Between the trimmed V and J ends, which lost 2 bases and 7 bases, there was a span of 15 bases. Germline V CDR1 and CDR2: MNHEY, SMNVEV (reference sequence). The CDR3 is 14 residues long. CDR3 in amino acids: CASSLRPGSREQYF. The CDR3, as DNA: TGTGCCAGCAGTTTAAGACCCGGGTCGAGGGAGCAGTACTTC.

J is TRBJ2-2 and V is TRBV10-3, with 12 bases matching TRBD2. Trimming took 10 bases from V and 6 from J; bases not matched to a gene: 3. Germline V gene data show CDR1 as ENHRY and CDR2 as SYGVKD. The CDR3 runs 13 residues. CDR3 nucleotide sequence: TGTGCCACTAGCGGGGGGGTTGCCGGGGAGCTGTTTTTT. Residues: CATSGGVAGELFF.